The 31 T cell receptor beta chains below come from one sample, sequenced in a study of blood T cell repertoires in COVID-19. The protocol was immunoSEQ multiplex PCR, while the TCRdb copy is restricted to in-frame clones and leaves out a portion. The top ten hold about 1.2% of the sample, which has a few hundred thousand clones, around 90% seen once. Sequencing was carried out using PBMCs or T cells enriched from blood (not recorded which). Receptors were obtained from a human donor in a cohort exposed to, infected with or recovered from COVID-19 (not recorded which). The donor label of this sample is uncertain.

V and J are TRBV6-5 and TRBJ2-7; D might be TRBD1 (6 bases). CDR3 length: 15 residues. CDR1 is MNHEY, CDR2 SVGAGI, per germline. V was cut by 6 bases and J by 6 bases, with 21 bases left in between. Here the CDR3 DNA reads TGTGCCAGCAGAGAGGACAGCGCGTTAGTGGGCGAGCAGTACTTC. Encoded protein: CASREDSALVGEQYF.

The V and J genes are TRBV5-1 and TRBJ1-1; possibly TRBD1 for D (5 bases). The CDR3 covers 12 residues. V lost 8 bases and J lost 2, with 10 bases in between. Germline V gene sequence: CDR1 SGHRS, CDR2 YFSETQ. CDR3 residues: CASRTGNTEAFF. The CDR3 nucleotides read TGCGCCAGTCGAACAGGTAACACTGAAGCTTTCTTT.

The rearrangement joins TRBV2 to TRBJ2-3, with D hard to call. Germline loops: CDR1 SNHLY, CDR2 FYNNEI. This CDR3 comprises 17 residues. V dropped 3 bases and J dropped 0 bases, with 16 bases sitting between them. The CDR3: CASSEVPGLLSTDTQYF. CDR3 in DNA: TGTGCCAGCAGTGAGGTCCCAGGCCTCCTCAGCACAGATACGCAGTATTTT.

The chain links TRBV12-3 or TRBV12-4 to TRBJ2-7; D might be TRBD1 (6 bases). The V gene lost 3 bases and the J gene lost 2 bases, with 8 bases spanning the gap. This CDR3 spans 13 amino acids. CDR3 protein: CASSLRDTYEQYF. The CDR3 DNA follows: TGTGCCAGCAGTTTGAGGGACACCTACGAGCAGTACTTC.

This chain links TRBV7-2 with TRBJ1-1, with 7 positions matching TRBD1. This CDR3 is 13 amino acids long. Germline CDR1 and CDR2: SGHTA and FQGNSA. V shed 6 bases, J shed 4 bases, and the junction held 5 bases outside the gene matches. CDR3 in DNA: TGTGCCAGCAGAGGCAGGGGGGCCACTGAAGCTTTCTTT. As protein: CASRGRGATEAFF. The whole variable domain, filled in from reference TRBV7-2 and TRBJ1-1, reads GAGVSQSPSNKVTEKGKDVELRCDPISGHTALYWYRQSLGQGLEFLIYFQGNSAPDKSGLPSDRFSAERTGGSVSTLTIQRTQQEDSAVYLCASRGRGATEAFFGQGTRLTVV.

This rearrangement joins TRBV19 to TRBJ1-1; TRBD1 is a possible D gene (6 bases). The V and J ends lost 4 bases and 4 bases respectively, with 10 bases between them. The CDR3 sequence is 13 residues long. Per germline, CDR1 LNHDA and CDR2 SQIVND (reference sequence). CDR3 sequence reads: CASSTQGSTEAFF. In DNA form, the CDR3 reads TGTGCCAGTAGTACACAGGGTAGCACTGAAGCTTTCTTT.

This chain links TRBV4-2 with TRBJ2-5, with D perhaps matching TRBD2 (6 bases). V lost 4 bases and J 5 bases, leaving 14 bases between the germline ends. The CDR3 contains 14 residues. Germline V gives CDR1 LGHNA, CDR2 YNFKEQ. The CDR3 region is CASSPGGLVETQYF. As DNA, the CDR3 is TGTGCCAGCAGCCCCGGGGGATTGGTGGAGACCCAGTACTTC.

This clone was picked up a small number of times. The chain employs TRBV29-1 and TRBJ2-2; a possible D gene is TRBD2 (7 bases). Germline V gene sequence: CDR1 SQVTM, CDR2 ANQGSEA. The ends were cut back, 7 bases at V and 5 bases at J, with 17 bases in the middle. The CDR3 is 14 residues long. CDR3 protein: CSAVRGGRTGELFF. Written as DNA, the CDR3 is TGCAGCGCTGTCCGCGGGGGCCGGACCGGGGAGCTGTTTTTT.

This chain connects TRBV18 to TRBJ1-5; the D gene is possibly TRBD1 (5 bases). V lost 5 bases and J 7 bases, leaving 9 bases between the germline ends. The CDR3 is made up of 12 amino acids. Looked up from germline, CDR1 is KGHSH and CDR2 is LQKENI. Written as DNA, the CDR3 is TGTGCCAGCTCAAGGGGAGGACAGCCCCAGCATTTT. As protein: CASSRGGQPQHF.

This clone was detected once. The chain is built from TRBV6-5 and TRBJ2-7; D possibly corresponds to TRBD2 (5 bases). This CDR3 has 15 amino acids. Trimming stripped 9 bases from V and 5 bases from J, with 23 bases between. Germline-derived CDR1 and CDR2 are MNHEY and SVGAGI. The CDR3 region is CASGPLILRGNEQYF. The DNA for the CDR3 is TGTGCCAGTGGCCCCCTTATCCTGCGAGGGAACGAGCAGTACTTC.

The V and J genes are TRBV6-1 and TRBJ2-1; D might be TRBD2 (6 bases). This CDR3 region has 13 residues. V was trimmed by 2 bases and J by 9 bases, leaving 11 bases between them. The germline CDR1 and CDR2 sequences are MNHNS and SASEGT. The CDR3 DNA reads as TGTGCCAGCAGTGAATGGAGGGAGACTGAGCAGTTCTTC. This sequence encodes CASSEWRETEQFF.

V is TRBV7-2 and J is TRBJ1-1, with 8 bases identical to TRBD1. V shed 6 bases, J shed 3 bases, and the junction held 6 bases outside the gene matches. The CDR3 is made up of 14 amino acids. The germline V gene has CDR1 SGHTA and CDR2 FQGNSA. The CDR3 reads CASRVGQVDTEAFF. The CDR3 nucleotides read TGTGCCAGCAGGGTGGGACAGGTAGACACTGAAGCTTTCTTT.

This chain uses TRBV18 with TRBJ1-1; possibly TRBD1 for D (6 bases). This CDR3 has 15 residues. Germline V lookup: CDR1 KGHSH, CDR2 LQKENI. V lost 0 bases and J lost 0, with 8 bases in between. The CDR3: CASSPPTGMNTEAFF. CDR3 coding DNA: TGTGCCAGCTCACCACCGACAGGCATGAACACTGAAGCTTTCTTT.

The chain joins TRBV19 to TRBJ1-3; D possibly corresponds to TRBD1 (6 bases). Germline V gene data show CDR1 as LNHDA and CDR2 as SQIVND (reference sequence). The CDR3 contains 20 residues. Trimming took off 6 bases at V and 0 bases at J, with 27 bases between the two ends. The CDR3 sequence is CASSIMLRDTTFFSGNTIYF. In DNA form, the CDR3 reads TGTGCCAGTAGCATCATGTTAAGGGACACCACATTTTTCTCTGGAAACACCATATATTTT.

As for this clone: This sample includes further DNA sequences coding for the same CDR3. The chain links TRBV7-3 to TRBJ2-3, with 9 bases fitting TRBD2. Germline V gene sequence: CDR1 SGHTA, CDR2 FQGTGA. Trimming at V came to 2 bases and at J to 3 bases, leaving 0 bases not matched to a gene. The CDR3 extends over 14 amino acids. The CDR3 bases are TGTGCCAGCAGCTTACTAGCGGGAACAGATACGCAGTATTTT. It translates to CASSLLAGTDTQYF.

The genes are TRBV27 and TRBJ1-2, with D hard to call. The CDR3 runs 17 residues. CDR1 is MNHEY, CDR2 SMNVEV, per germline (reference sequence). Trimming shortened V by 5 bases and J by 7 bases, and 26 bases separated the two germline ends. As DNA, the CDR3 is TGTGCCAGCAGTCCCCGTGTTCGGGTCCAAACCGTGAGTGGCTACACCTTC. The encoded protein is CASSPRVRVQTVSGYTF.

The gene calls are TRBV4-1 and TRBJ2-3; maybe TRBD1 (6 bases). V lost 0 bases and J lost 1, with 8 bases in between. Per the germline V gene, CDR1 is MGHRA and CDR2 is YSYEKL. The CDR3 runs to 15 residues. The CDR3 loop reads CASSQDGQRTDTQYF. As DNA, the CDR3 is TGCGCCAGCAGCCAAGATGGACAGCGCACAGATACGCAGTATTTT.

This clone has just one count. The CDR3 region has the DNA TGTGCCAGCAGTACAGACAGGTACACTGAAGCTTTCTTT. Translation: CASSTDRYTEAFF. The V call is TRBV11-2, the J call TRBJ1-1; weak D call: TRBD1 (6 bases). Trimming stripped 6 bases from V and 3 bases from J, with 11 bases between. This CDR3 has 13 amino acids. CDR1 is SGHAT, CDR2 FQNNGV, per germline.

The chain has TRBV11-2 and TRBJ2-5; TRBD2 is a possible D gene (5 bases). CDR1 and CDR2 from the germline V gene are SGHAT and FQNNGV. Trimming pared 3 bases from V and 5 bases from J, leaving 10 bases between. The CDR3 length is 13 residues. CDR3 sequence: CASSLQRRETQYF. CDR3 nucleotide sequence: TGTGCCAGCAGCTTGCAGCGGAGGGAGACCCAGTACTTC.

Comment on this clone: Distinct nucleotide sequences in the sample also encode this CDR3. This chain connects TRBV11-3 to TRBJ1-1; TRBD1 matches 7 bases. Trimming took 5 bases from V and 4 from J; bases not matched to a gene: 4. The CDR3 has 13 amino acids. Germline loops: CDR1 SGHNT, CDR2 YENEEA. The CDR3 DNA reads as TGTGCCAGCAGCCCGAGGGACAGCACTGAAGCTTTCTTT. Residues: CASSPRDSTEAFF.

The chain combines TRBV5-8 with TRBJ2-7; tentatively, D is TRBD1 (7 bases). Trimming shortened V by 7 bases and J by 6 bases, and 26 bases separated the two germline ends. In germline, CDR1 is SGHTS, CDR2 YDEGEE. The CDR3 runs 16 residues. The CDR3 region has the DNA TGTGCCAGCGACCTAATTCACAGGGGAGGATATTTCGAGCAGTACTTC. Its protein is CASDLIHRGGYFEQYF.

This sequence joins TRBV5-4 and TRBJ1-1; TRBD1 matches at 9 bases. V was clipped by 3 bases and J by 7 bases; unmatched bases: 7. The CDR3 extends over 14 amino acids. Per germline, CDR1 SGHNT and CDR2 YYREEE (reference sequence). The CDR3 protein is CASSSPPGQGEAFF. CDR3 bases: TGTGCCAGCAGCTCCCCTCCGGGACAGGGTGAAGCTTTCTTT.

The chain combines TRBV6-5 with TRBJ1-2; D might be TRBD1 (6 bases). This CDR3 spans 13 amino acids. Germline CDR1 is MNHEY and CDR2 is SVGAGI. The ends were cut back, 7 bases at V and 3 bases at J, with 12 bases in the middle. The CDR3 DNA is TGTGCCAGCAACGGGGCAGGGGACTATGGCTACACCTTC. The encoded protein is CASNGAGDYGYTF.

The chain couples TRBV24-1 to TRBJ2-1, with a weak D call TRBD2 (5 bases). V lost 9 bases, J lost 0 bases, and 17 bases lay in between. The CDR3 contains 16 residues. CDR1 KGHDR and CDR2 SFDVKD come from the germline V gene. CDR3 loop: CATPRRGESSYNEQFF. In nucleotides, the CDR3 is TGTGCCACCCCCCGCCGGGGAGAGAGCTCCTACAATGAGCAGTTCTTC.

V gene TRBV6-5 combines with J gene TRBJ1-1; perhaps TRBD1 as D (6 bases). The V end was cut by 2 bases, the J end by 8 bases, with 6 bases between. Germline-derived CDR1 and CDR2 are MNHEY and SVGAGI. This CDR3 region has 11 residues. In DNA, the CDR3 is TGTGCCAGCAGTTACGGACAGGAAGCTTTCTTT. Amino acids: CASSYGQEAFF.

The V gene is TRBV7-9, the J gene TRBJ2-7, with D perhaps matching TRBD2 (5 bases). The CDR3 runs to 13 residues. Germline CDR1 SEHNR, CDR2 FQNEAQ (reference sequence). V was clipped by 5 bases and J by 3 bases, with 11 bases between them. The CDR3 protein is CASSPIGDYEQYF. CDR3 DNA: TGTGCCAGCAGCCCCATCGGGGACTACGAGCAGTACTTC.

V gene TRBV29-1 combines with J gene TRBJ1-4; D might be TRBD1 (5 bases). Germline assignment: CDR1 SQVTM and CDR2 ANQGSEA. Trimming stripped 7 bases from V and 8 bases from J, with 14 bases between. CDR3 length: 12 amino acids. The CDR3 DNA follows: TGCAGCGCCGACAGCTCAGACGAAAAACTGTTTTTT. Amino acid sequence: CSADSSDEKLFF.

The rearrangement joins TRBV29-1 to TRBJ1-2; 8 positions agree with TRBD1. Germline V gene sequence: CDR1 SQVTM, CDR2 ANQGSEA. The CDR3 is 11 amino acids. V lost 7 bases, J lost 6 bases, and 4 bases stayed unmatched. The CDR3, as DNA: TGCAGCGGACGACAGGGGAATGGCTACACCTTC. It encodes CSGRQGNGYTF.

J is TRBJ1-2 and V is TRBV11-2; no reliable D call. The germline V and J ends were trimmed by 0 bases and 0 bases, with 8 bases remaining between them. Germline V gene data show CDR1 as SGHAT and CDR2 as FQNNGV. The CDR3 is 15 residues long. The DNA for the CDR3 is TGTGCCAGCAGCTTAGATCAGGCAGCTAACTATGGCTACACCTTC. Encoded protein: CASSLDQAANYGYTF.

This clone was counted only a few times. The CDR3 reads CASSFGTATGELFF. The CDR3 DNA sequence: TGTGCCAGCAGTTTTGGGACAGCGACCGGGGAGCTGTTTTTT. The genes are TRBV27 and TRBJ2-2, with TRBD1 matching over 7 bases. The V segment lost 3 bases and the J segment 5 bases; nucleotides outside the gene matches: 3. The CDR3 extends over 14 amino acids. The germline gives CDR1 MNHEY, CDR2 SMNVEV (reference sequence).

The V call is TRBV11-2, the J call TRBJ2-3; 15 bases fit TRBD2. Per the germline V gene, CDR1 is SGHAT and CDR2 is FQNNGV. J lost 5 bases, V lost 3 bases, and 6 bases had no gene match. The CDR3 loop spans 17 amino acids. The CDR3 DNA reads TGTGCCAGCAGCTTGGGACTAGCGGGGGGTAATCAAGATACGCAGTATTTT. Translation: CASSLGLAGGNQDTQYF.